These 3 T cell receptor beta chains originate from one sample sequenced in a study of early T cells in non-severe SARS-CoV-2 infection. TCRdb ran MiXCR on the 5' RACE reads and lists one entry per CDR3 protein. Of roughly 83,000 distinct CDR3 sequences listed, about 10% were seen once; the top ten hold approximately 8%. Source: whole blood, taken at baseline. These receptors originate from an adult who was a healthcare worker with PCR-confirmed SARS-CoV-2 infection or an uninfected control (not recorded which).

This clonotype was seen more than once but under ten times. V usage is TRBV12-3 or TRBV12-4 and J usage is TRBJ1-4; 9 bases line up with TRBD1. After removal of 6 bases from V and 6 bases from J, the junction contained 5 bases not matched to a gene. The CDR3 totals 14 residues. The CDR3 region has the DNA TGTGCCAGCAGCAGGGACAGGGTTGATGAAAAACTGTTTTTT. It yields the protein CASSRDRVDEKLFF.

The V call is TRBV27, the J call TRBJ1-1; the D gene is possibly TRBD1 (5 bases). Germline lookup yields CDR1 MNHEY and CDR2 SMNVEV (reference sequence). Between the trimmed V and J ends, which lost 4 bases and 5 bases, there was a span of 14 bases. This CDR3 contains 14 residues. CDR3 sequence reads: CASSSQSRGTEAFF. The CDR3 bases are TGTGCCAGCAGTTCTCAGTCCCGGGGGACTGAAGCTTTCTTT.

In its sample, this clonotype was seen a few times. V and J are TRBV11-2 and TRBJ2-2; no clear D. CDR3 length: 13 residues. V was pared by 5 bases and J by 5 bases, with 9 bases between. Germline CDR1 SGHAT, CDR2 FQNNGV. The CDR3 sequence: CASSRDWTGELFF. In nucleotides, the CDR3 is TGTGCCAGCAGCCGCGACTGGACCGGGGAGCTGTTTTTT.